This TCR beta chain was identified in a study of long-term antiretroviral therapy in people with HIV. About the research overall: Collection dates of the earliest samples fall about a decade before the 2015 immediate-ART recommendation. Study-wide points: Controls had broader CDR3 length ranges than HIV repertoires did. Investigators report no available data on ART adherence, viral resistance or therapy changes.

On this clone: The target antigen is unknown.

This was the immunoSEQ v3.0 assay at survey level. Data came from immunoSEQ multiplex PCR; TCRdb stores just in-frame clones and leaves some out. The top ten clones hold 5.5% to 6% of a sample with fewer than 30,000 clones, roughly four fifths of them seen once. The sequenced sample was unsorted PBMCs, obtained 1.1 years before starting antiretroviral therapy. This receptor was identified in a woman in her twenties or thirties with HIV.

CDR3 DNA: TGCGCCAGCAGTCAAGTCAGGGAACACTATGGCTACACCTTC. Protein sequence: CASSQVREHYGYTF. The chain recombines TRBV23-1 with TRBJ1-2, with D maybe TRBD1 (5 bases). TRBV23-1 is an ORF, and what it does is uncertain. The CDR3 contains 14 residues. The V and J ends lost 2 bases and 3 bases respectively, with 10 bases between them.